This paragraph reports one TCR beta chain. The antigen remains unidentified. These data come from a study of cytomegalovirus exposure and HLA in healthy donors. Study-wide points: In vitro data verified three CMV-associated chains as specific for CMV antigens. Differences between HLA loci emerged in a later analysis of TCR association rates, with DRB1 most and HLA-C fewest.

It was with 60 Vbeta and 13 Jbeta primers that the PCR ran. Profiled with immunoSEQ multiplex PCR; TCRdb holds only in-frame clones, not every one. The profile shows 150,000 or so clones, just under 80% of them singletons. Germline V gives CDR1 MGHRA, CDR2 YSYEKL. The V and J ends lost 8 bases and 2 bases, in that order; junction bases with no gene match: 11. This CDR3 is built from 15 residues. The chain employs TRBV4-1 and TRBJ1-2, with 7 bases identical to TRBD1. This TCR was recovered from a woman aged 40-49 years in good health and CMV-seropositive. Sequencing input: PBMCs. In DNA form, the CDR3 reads TGCGCCAGCGCCTCACCGACGACAGGGAACTATGGCTACACCTTC. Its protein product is CASASPTTGNYGYTF.